Listed here are 7 T cell receptor beta chains from one sample, sequenced in a study of blood T cell repertoires in COVID-19. Profiled with immunoSEQ multiplex PCR; TCRdb holds only in-frame clones, not every one. The sample has under 200,000 clones; 80% are singletons. The sequencing input was peripheral blood. These receptors all stem from a man between 60 and 70 years old with acute or convalescent COVID-19.

The CDR3 region has the DNA TGTGCCACCAGTGAGATAACAGGGGGCGAGCAGTACTTC. This encodes CATSEITGGEQYF. This chain joins TRBV24-1 and TRBJ2-7; the match to TRBD1 covers 8 bases. Trimming at V came to 4 bases and at J to 6 bases, leaving 4 bases not matched to a gene. CDR3 length equals 13 residues. CDR1 KGHDR and CDR2 SFDVKD come from the germline V gene.

This clone turned up a few times. This chain links TRBV24-1 with TRBJ1-4; D ambiguous. V gave up 3 bases and J gave up 5 bases, with 9 bases separating them. Germline V gene sequence: CDR1 KGHDR, CDR2 SFDVKD. CDR3 length: 14 amino acids. The CDR3 sequence: CATSDTSFNEKLFF. Written as DNA, the CDR3 is TGTGCCACCAGTGATACTTCATTCAATGAAAAACTGTTTTTT.

V gene TRBV10-1 combines with J gene TRBJ2-2, with D possibly TRBD1 on 6 matching bases. The CDR3 is 13 residues long. Trimming shortened V by 2 bases and J by 9 bases, and 10 bases separated the two germline ends. From germline, CDR1 is WNHNN and CDR2 SYGVQD (reference sequence). Here the CDR3 DNA reads TGCGCCAGCAGTGAGCGGGGACACCGGGAGCTGTTTTTT. Encoded protein: CASSERGHRELFF.

The genes are TRBV5-4 and TRBJ1-1; D is perhaps TRBD1 (6 bases). Germline V gene data show CDR1 as SGHNT and CDR2 as YYREEE (reference sequence). The V end lost 2 bases, the J end lost 11 bases, and 10 bases lay between the germline ends. The CDR3 has 11 residues. The CDR3 region has the DNA TGTGCCAGCAGCTTACAGGGAGTGGCTTTCTTT. This encodes CASSLQGVAFF.

This clone was recorded a few times. The chain is built from TRBV6-4 and TRBJ2-1, with 9 positions matching TRBD1. Germline-derived CDR1 and CDR2 are MRHNA and SNTAGT. After removal of 4 bases from V and 4 bases from J, the junction contained 2 bases not matched to a gene. The CDR3 is made up of 14 amino acids. CDR3 region: CASSGTGVYNEQFF. For the CDR3, the DNA is TGTGCCAGCAGTGGGACAGGGGTGTACAATGAGCAGTTCTTC.

Written as DNA, the CDR3 is TGTGCCAGCAGTGCCGGACAGGGGCTAGGTTGGGGCACTGAAGCTTTCTTT. It translates to CASSAGQGLGWGTEAFF. The V call is TRBV27, the J call TRBJ1-1, with TRBD1 matching over 9 bases. Unmatched junction bases numbered 14, after V lost 5 bases and J lost 4 bases. Germline V gene data show CDR1 as MNHEY and CDR2 as SMNVEV (reference sequence). This CDR3 contains 17 residues.

The J gene is TRBJ2-5, the V gene TRBV6-1, with D possibly being TRBD1 (6 bases). The CDR3 spans 13 residues. V shed 6 bases and J shed 7 bases, with 15 bases lying between them. Germline lookup yields CDR1 MNHNS and CDR2 SASEGT. CDR3 sequence: CASRAGQPRTQYF. The CDR3 DNA sequence: TGTGCCAGCAGGGCCGGACAGCCAAGGACCCAGTACTTC.